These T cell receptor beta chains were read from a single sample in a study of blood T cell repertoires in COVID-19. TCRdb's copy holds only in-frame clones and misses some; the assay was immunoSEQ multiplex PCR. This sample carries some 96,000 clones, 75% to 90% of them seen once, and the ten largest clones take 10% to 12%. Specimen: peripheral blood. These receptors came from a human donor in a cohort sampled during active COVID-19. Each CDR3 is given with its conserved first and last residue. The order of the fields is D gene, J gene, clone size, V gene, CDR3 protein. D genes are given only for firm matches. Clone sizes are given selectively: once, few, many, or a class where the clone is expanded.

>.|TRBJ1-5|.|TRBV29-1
CSVSIAGVRNQPQHF
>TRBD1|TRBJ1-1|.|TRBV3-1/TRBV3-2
CASSRGQGNTEAFF
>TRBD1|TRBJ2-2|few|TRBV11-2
CASSRRTGPGELFF
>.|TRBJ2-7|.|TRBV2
CASKGSTGPYEQYF
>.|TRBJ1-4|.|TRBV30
CAWSPGLGDEKLFF
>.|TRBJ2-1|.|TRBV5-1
CASSLVGDFAYNEQFF
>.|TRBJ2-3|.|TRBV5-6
CASSFLTGNTDTQYF
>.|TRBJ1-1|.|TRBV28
CASSFRGSRTEAFF
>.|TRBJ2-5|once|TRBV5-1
CASSLGEAQETQYF
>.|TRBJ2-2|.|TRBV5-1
CASSFGQMNTGELFF
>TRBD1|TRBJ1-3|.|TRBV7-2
CASSLLGGTGAGNTIYF
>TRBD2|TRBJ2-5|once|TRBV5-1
CASSLLNSGGAETQYF
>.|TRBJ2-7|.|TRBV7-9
CASSFSAYEQYF
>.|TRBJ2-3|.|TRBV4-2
CASSQDLGGGTDTQYF
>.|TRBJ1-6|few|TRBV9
CASSLTGGLVYNSPLHF
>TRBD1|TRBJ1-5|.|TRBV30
CAWTKRSGGGQPQHF
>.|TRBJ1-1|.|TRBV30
CAWSRRRGIEEAFF
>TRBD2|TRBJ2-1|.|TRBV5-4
CASSWEGPPVEQFF
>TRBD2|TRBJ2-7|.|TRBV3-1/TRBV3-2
CASSPSSMGGGPGEQYF
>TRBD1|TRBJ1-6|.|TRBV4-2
CASGTGNNSPLHF
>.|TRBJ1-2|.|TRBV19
CASSIYPDSPYGYTF
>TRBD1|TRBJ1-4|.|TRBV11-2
CASSLGGGGRATNEKLFF
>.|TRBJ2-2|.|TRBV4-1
CASSQGPASTGELFF
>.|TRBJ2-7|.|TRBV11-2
CASSLQALTVYEQYF
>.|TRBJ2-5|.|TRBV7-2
CASSLTFGETQYF
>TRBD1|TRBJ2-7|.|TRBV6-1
CASSETGGYSYEQYF
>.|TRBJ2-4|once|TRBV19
CASIDRGIAKNIQYF
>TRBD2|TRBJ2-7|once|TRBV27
CASGREWRSSYEQYF
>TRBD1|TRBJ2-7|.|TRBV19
CASSISGGASYEQYF
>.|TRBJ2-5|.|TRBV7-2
CASSLGRGVNQETQYF